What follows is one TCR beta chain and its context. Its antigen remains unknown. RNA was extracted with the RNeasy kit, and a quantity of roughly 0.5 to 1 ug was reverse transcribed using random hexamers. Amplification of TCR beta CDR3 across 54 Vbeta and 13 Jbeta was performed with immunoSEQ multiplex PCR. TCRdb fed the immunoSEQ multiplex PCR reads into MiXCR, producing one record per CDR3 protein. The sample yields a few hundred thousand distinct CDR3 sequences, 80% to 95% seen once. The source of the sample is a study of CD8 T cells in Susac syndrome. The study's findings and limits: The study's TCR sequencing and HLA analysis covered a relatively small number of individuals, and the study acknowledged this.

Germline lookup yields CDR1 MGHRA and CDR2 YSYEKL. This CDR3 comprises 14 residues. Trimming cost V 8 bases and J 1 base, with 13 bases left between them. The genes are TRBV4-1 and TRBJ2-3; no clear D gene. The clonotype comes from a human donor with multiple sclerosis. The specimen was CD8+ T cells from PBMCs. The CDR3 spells CASCLSLGTDTQYF. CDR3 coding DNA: TGCGCCAGCTGCCTCAGTCTCGGCACAGATACGCAGTATTTT.